This T cell receptor (beta chain) was recovered during a study of response to subunit inactivated influenza vaccine. Overall study findings and caveats: Authors suggested few new T cells are recruited by each seasonal influenza vaccination.

Trimming cost V 1 base and J 1 base; bases outside gene matches: 7. The CDR3 contains 17 residues. Germline V gene sequence: CDR1 MGHDK, CDR2 SYGVNS. About this clonotype itself: The target antigen is unknown.

TCRdb called the RT-PCR reads again in MiXCR, with one record for every CDR3 protein. The sample has 860,000 or so distinct CDR3 sequences, approximately 22% seen once. The TCR originated in a man aged 45-65 years who received an inactivated influenza vaccine. Here the sequenced sample was PBMCs from blood, taken less than 6 days after vaccination. The V and J genes are TRBV25-1 and TRBJ2-4; 7 nucleotides align to TRBD2. This CDR3 reads CASSESSGAGAKNIQYF. The CDR3 DNA sequence: TGTGCCAGCAGTGAATCTTCAGGAGCGGGGGCCAAAAACATTCAGTACTTC.